A selection of T cell receptor beta chains follows, all from one sample in a study of blood T cell repertoires in COVID-19. The method was immunoSEQ multiplex PCR; TCRdb's version includes in-frame clones alone and lacks a portion of them. Seen here are 130,000 or so clones, 88% observed once, and the top ten hold approximately 2.5%. The sequenced sample was peripheral blood. The receptors derive from a human donor with COVID-19, enrolled during active disease. The donor label of this sample is uncertain. The conserved cysteine and the conserved F or W are not part of the CDR3 here.

TRBV30	TRBJ2-1	AWRLRDRNYNEQF
TRBV10-1	TRBJ1-5	ASRPGGAGNQPQH
TRBV19	TRBJ1-2	ASSGGRLFYGYT
TRBV12-5	TRBJ2-1	ASAQRSYNEQF
TRBV5-4	TRBJ1-4	ASSPSTGDLNEKLF
TRBV7-9	TRBJ1-5	ASSLRDTQPQH
TRBV3-1/TRBV3-2	TRBJ2-1	ASSRRVAGVASGYNEQF
TRBV2	TRBJ2-3	ASTGQGDTQY
TRBV7-2	TRBJ2-5	ASSQGAGGPNFQETQY
TRBV11-2	TRBJ1-6	ASRTEGPSLH
TRBV13	TRBJ1-6	ASSLGGSYNSPLH
TRBV14	TRBJ2-2	ASSQDPLPRGTGELF
TRBV28	TRBJ1-2	ASSIGGVYYGYT
TRBV4-1	TRBJ2-5	ASSRTGRRGETQY
TRBV9	TRBJ1-2	ASKGTGDTYGYT
TRBV4-1	TRBJ2-1	ASSQGVARHIAGDNEQF
TRBV13	TRBJ2-7	ASSLRLAGAYEQY